These 7 T cell receptor beta chains came from one sample sequenced in a study of blood T cell repertoires in COVID-19. Generated by immunoSEQ multiplex PCR, the TCRdb table keeps only in-frame clones and is missing some. The sample consists of over 85,000 clones, 70% to 90% of them appearing once. Sequenced input: peripheral blood. These receptors all come from a man between 70 and 80 years old with acute or convalescent COVID-19.

J is TRBJ1-5 and V is TRBV7-6; tentatively, D is TRBD1 (6 bases). Germline V gene sequence: CDR1 SGHVS, CDR2 FNYEAQ. The CDR3 has 14 amino acids. The V end was cut by 3 bases, the J end by 3 bases, with 9 bases between. CDR3 nucleotides: TGTGCCAGCAGCTTTGCAGGGGTCAATCAGCCCCAGCATTTT. The encoded protein is CASSFAGVNQPQHF. Supplemented by reference TRBV7-6 and TRBJ1-5, the full variable domain reads GAGVSQSPRYKVTKRGQDVALRCDPISGHVSLYWYRQALGQGPEFLTYFNYEAQQDKSGLPNDRFSAERPEGSISTLTIQRTEQRDSAMYRCASSFAGVNQPQHFGDGTRLSIL.

V gene TRBV3-1 (or the pseudogene TRBV3-2) combines with J gene TRBJ1-6; TRBD1 matches at 7 bases. Trimming at V came to 4 bases and at J to 7 bases, leaving 4 bases not matched to a gene. This CDR3 is built from 14 residues. Germline CDR1 reads LGHDT; CDR2 reads YNNKEL (reference sequence). CDR3 region: CASSPKTGNSPLHF. DNA of the CDR3: TGTGCCAGCAGCCCGAAGACAGGGAATTCACCCCTCCACTTT.

V usage is TRBV5-1 and J usage is TRBJ1-1; the match to TRBD1 covers 9 bases. This CDR3 contains 15 residues. The germline gives CDR1 SGHRS, CDR2 YFSETQ. The V and J ends lost 4 bases and 3 bases, in that order; junction bases with no gene match: 7. CDR3 nucleotides: TGCGCCAGCAGCCTAACCGGACAGGGGCACACTGAAGCTTTCTTT. Translating gives CASSLTGQGHTEAFF.

The chain recombines TRBV28 with TRBJ1-4; 9 nucleotides align to TRBD1. The CDR3 extends over 16 amino acids. The V segment lost 5 bases and the J segment 7 bases; nucleotides outside the gene matches: 11. Germline values: CDR1 MDHEN, CDR2 SYDVKM. The CDR3 DNA follows: TGTGCCAGCAGTCTCCGGGACAGGGATCGGGGTGAAAAACTGTTTTTT. It is translated as CASSLRDRDRGEKLFF.

The chain has TRBV28 and TRBJ1-4; TRBD1 agrees at 8 bases. CDR3 length: 14 amino acids. V shed 6 bases and J 7 bases; nucleotides not matched to a gene: 7. Germline V CDR1 and CDR2: MDHEN, SYDVKM. DNA of the CDR3: TGTGCCAGCAGCCTGCAGGGGGCCCGTGAAAAACTGTTTTTT. This codes for CASSLQGAREKLFF.

The V and J genes are TRBV9 and TRBJ1-6; 7 positions agree with TRBD1. V lost 0 bases, J lost 2 bases, and 5 bases stayed unmatched. The CDR3 length is 17 residues. Per the germline V gene, CDR1 is SGDLS and CDR2 is YYNGEE. The CDR3 loop is CASSVDLGQAYNSPLHF. The CDR3 nucleotides read TGTGCCAGCAGCGTAGACCTTGGACAGGCCTATAATTCACCCCTCCACTTT.

V is TRBV27 and J is TRBJ2-2, with D unresolved. With 5 bases removed from V and 5 bases from J, the gap between germline ends came to 27 bases. CDR1 and CDR2 from the germline V gene are MNHEY and SMNVEV (reference sequence). The CDR3 has 19 residues. The CDR3 sequence is CASSPHPGGLRPRTGELFF. CDR3 sequence (DNA): TGTGCCAGCAGTCCTCACCCGGGTGGTTTAAGACCCCGAACCGGGGAGCTGTTTTTT.